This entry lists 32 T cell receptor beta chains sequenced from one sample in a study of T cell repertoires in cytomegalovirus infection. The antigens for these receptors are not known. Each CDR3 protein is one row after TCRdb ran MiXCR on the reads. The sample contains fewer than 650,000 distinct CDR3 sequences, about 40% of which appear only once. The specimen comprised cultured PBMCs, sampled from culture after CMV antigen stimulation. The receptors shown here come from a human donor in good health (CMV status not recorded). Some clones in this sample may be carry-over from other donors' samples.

CDR3 protein: CASSEIVGQQDEQYF. The CDR3 DNA reads as TGTGCCAGCAGTGAAATTGTGGGACAGCAAGACGAGCAGTACTTC. This chain joins TRBV6-1 and TRBJ2-7, with 7 bases identical to TRBD1. Trimming removed 2 bases from V and 5 bases from J; junction bases left unmatched: 9. The CDR3 loop spans 15 amino acids. Germline V gene data show CDR1 as MNHNS and CDR2 as SASEGT.

CDR3 loop: CASSQDGQGAEKLFF. The CDR3, as DNA: TGCGCCAGCAGCCAAGACGGACAGGGGGCGGAAAAACTGTTTTTT. J is TRBJ1-4 and V is TRBV4-1, with 11 bases that match TRBD1. The germline gives CDR1 MGHRA, CDR2 YSYEKL. CDR3 length equals 15 residues. V shed 0 bases, J shed 8 bases, and the junction held 2 bases outside the gene matches.

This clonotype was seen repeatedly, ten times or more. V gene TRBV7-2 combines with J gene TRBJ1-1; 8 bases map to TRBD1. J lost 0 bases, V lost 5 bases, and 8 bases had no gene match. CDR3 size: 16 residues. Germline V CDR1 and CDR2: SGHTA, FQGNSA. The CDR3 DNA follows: TGTGCCAGCAGCCCAGGGACAGGAGCTATGAACACTGAAGCTTTCTTT. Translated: CASSPGTGAMNTEAFF.

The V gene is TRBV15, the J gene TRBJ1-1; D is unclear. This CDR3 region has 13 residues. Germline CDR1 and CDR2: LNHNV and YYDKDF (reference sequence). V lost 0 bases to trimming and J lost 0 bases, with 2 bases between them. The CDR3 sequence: CATSRDLNTEAFF. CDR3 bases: TGTGCCACCAGCAGAGATTTGAACACTGAAGCTTTCTTT.

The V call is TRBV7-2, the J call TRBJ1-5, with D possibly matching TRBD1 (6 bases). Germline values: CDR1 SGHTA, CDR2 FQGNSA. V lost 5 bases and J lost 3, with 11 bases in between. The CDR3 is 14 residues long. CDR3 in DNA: TGTGCCAGCAGCACAGGGTTCTACAATCAGCCCCAGCATTTT. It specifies CASSTGFYNQPQHF.

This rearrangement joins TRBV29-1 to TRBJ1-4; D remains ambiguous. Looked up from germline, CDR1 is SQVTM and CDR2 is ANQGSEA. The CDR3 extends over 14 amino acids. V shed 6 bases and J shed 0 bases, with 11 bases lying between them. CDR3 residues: CSVATTATNEKLFF. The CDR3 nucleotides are TGCAGCGTCGCGACAACTGCAACTAATGAAAAACTGTTTTTT.

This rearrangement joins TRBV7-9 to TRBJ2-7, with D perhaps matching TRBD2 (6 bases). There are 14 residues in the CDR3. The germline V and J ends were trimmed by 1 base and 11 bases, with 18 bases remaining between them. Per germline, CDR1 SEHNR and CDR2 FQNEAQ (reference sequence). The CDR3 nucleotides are TGTGCCAGCAGCTTAGAAGGCCAGCTTACGGGGGAGTACTTC. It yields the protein CASSLEGQLTGEYF.

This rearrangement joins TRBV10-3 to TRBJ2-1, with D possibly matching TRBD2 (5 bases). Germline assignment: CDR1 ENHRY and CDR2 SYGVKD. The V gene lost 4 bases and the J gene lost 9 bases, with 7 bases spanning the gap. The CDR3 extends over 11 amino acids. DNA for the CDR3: TGTGCCATCAGTGCGGGAAGTGAGCAGTTCTTC. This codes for CAISAGSEQFF.

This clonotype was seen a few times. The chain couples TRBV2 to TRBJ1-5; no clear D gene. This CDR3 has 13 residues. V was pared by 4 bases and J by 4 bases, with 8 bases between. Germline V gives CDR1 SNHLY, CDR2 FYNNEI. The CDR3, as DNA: TGTGCCAGCAGTGGGTTGGGAAATCAGCCCCAGCATTTT. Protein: CASSGLGNQPQHF.

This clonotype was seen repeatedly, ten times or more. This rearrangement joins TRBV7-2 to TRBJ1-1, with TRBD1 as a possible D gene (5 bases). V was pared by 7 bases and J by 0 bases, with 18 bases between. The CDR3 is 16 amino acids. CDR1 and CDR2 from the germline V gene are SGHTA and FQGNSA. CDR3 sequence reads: CASNQPGLGMNTEAFF. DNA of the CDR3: TGTGCCAGCAACCAACCGGGGCTAGGGATGAACACTGAAGCTTTCTTT.

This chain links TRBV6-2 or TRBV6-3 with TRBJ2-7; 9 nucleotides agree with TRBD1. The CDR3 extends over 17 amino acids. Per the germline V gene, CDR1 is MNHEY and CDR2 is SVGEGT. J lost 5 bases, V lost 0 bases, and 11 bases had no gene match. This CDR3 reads CASSYSGQGGIGDEQYF. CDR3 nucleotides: TGTGCCAGCAGTTACTCGGGACAGGGCGGAATAGGGGACGAGCAGTACTTC.

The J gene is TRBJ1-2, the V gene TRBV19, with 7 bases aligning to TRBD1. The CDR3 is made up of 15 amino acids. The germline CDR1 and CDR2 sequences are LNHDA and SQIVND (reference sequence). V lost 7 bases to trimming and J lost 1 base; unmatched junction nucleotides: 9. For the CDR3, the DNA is TGTGCCAGTATCCGGGACAGTCGACATAACTATGGCTACACCTTC. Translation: CASIRDSRHNYGYTF.

The CDR3 is CSGDRGDSPLHF. Written as DNA, the CDR3 is TGCAGCGGTGACAGGGGAGATTCACCCCTCCACTTT. The V and J genes are TRBV29-1 and TRBJ1-6; TRBD1 matches at 8 bases. CDR1 is SQVTM and CDR2 is ANQGSEA in the germline V gene. The V and J ends lost 7 bases and 8 bases, in that order; junction bases with no gene match: 4. This CDR3 is built from 12 residues. Supplemented by reference TRBV29-1 and TRBJ1-6, the full variable domain reads SAVISQKPSRDICQRGTSLTIQCQVDSQVTMMFWYRQQPGQSLTLIATANQGSEATYESGFVIDKFPISRPNLTFSTLTVSNMSPEDSSIYLCSGDRGDSPLHFGNGTRLTVT.

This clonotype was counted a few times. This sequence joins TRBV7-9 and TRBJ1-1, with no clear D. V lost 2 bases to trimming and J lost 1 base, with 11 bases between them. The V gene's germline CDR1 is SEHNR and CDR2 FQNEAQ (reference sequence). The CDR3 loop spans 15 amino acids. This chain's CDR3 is CASSLIQDENTEAFF. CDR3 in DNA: TGTGCCAGCAGCTTAATCCAGGATGAGAACACTGAAGCTTTCTTT.

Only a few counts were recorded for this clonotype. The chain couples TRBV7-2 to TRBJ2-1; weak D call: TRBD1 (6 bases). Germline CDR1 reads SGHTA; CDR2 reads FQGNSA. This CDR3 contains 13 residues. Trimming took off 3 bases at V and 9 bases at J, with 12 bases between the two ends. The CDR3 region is CASSLSDRGEQFF. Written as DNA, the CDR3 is TGTGCCAGCAGCTTGTCGGACAGAGGTGAGCAGTTCTTC.

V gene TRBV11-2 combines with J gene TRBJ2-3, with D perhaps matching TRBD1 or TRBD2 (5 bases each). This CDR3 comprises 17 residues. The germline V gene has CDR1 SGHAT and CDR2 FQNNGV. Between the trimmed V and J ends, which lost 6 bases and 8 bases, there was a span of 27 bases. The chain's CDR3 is CASSPPSGAPRGRTQYF. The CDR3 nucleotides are TGTGCCAGCAGTCCCCCTTCCGGGGCTCCCCGCGGGCGTACGCAGTATTTT.

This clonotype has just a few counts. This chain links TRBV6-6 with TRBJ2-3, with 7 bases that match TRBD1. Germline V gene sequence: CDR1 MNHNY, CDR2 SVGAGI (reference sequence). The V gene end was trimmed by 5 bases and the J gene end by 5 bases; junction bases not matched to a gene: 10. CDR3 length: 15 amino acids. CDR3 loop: CASSADRSGGDTQYF. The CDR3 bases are TGTGCCAGCAGTGCGGACAGGAGCGGAGGAGATACGCAGTATTTT.

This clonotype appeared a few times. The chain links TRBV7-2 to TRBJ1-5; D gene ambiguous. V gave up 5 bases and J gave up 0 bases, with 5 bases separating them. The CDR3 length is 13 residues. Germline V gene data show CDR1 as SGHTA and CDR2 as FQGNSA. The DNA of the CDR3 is TGTGCCAGCAGCGAATTTAGCAATCAGCCCCAGCATTTT. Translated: CASSEFSNQPQHF.

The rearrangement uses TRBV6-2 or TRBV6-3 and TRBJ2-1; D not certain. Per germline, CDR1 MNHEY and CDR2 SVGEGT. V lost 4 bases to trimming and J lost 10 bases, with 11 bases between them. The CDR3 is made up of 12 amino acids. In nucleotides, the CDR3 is TGTGCCAGCAGTTTTAGCCGGAGAGAGCAGTTCTTC. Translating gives CASSFSRREQFF.

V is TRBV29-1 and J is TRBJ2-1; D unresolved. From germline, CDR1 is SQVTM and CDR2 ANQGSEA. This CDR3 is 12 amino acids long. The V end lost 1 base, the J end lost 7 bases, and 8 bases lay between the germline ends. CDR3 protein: CSVEVFENEQFF. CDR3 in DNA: TGCAGCGTTGAAGTTTTTGAGAATGAGCAGTTCTTC.

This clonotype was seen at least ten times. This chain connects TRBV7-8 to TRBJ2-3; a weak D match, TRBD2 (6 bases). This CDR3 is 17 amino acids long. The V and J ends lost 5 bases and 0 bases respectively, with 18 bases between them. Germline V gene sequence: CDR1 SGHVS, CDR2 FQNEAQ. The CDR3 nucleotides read TGTGCCAGCAGCCCCCGAGTCAGCGGGCCTAGCACAGATACGCAGTATTTT. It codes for CASSPRVSGPSTDTQYF.

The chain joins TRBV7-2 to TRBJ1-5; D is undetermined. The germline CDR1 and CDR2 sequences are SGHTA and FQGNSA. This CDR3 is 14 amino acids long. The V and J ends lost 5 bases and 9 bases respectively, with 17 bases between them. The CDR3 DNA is TGTGCCAGCAGCCCCACTCCCGCTAGCCGGCCCCAGCATTTT. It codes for CASSPTPASRPQHF.

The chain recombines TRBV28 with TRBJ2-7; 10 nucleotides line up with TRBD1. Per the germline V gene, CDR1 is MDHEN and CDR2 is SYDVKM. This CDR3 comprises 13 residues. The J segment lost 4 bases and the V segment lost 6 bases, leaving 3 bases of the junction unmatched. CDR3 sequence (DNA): TGTGCCAGCAGAAGACAGGGGGCTTACGAGCAGTACTTC. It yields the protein CASRRQGAYEQYF.

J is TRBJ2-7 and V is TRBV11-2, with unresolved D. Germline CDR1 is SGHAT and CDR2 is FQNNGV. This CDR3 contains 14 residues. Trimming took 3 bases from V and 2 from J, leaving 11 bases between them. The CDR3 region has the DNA TGTGCCAGCAGCTTTTCGTTCGCGGCCTACGAGCAGTACTTC. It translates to CASSFSFAAYEQYF.

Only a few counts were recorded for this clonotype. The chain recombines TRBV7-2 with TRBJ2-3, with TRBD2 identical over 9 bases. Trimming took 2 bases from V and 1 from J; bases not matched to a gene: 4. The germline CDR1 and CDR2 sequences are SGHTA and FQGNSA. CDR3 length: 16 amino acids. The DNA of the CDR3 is TGTGCCAGCAGCTTACGCGGGGGGGGCGGCACAGATACGCAGTATTTT. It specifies CASSLRGGGGTDTQYF.

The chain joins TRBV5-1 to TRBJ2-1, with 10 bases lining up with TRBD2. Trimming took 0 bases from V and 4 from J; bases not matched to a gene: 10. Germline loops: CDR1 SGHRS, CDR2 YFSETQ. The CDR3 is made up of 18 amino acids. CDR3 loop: CASSLEAASGSWYNEQFF. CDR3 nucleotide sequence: TGCGCCAGCAGCTTGGAGGCGGCTAGCGGGAGTTGGTACAATGAGCAGTTCTTC.

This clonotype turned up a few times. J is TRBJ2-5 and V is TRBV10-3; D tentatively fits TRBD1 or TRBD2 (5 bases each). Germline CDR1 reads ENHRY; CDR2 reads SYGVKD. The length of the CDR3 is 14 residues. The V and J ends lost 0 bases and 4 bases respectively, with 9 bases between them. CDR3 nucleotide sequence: TGTGCCATCAGTGAGTCGGGGGTTGGAGAGACCCAGTACTTC. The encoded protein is CAISESGVGETQYF.

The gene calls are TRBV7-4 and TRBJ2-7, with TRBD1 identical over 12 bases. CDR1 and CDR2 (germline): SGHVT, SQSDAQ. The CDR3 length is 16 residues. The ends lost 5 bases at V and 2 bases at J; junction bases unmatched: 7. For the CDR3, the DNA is TGTGCCAGCAGCCCTGGGACAGGGGGCCCGACCTACGAGCAGTACTTC. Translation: CASSPGTGGPTYEQYF.

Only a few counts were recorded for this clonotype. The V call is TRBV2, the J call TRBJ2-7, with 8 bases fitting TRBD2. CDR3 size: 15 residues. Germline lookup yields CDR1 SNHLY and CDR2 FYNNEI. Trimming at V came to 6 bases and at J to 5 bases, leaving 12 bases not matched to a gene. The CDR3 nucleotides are TGTGCCAGCAGGCCCCTAAGCGGGAGAGGCGACGAGCAGTACTTC. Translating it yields CASRPLSGRGDEQYF.

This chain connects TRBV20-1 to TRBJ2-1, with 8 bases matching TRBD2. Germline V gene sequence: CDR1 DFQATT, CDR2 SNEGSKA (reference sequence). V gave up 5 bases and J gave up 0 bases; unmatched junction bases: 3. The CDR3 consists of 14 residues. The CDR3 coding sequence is TGCAGTGCTGAGCGGGGGAGCTCCTACAATGAGCAGTTCTTC. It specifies CSAERGSSYNEQFF.

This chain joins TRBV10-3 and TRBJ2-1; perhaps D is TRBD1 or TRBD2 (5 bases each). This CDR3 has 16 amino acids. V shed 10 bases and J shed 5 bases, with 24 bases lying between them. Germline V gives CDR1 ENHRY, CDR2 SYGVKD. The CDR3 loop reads CATGALGARPNNEQFF. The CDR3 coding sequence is TGTGCCACCGGGGCCCTAGGGGCGAGGCCCAACAATGAGCAGTTCTTC.

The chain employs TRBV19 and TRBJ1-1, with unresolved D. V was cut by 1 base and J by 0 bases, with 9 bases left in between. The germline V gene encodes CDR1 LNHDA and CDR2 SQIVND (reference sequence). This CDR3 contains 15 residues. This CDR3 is CASSIARMMNTEAFF. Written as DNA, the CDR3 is TGTGCCAGTAGTATAGCCCGGATGATGAACACTGAAGCTTTCTTT.